The source of this T cell receptor beta chain is a study of blood T cell repertoires in COVID-19. Sequencing was performed with immunoSEQ multiplex PCR; in TCRdb, only in-frame clones are kept and a portion is missing. The data show 300,000 to 450,000 clones, 88% seen once. The V gene lost 4 bases and the J gene lost 10 bases, with 20 bases spanning the gap. The V gene's germline CDR1 is LNHDA and CDR2 SQIVND (reference sequence). The CDR3 runs 16 residues. What was sequenced was PBMCs or T cells enriched from blood (not recorded which). The chain uses TRBV19 and TRBJ1-6; TRBD1 might be the D (5 bases). The origin of this receptor is a woman between 25 and 40 years old who had been exposed to COVID-19. Here the CDR3 reads CASSRETEIAISPLHF. For the CDR3, the DNA is TGTGCCAGTAGTAGAGAGACAGAAATCGCCATCTCACCCCTCCACTTT.